These 30 T cell receptor beta chains were sequenced from one sample in a study of immune evolution from preneoplasia to lung adenocarcinoma listed by TCRdb under 2021. Libraries were made using the immunoSEQ multiplex PCR assay. What TCRdb holds here is the immuneACCESS table cut down to in-frame rearrangements. Part of the clones is not present; checked against another copy, under half of the missing clones reflect an unresolved V gene, and the others are unexplained. This sample comprises about 5,500 clones, 55% to 70% of them detected only once. About 21% of the sample comes from the top ten. Sequenced: FFPE adjacent normal lung tissue. These receptors were collected from a person aged 80 or over with lung adenocarcinoma.

V usage is TRBV7-9 and J usage is TRBJ2-1; TRBD2 agrees at 9 bases. There are 15 residues in the CDR3. J lost 7 bases, V lost 6 bases, and 10 bases had no gene match. Germline loops: CDR1 SEHNR, CDR2 FQNEAQ (reference sequence). The CDR3 region has the DNA TGTGCCAGCAGACTCCTGGCGGGGGGGCCGAATGAGCAGTTCTTC. Amino acids: CASRLLAGGPNEQFF.

This sequence joins TRBV28 and TRBJ1-5, with D unclear. The V gene lost 2 bases and the J gene lost 6 bases, with 8 bases spanning the gap. The CDR3 loop spans 13 amino acids. CDR1 and CDR2 (germline): MDHEN, SYDVKM. CDR3: CASSLEIGQPQHF. Here the CDR3 DNA reads TGTGCCAGCAGTTTAGAGATCGGTCAGCCCCAGCATTTT. The complete variable domain, with remaining parts taken from reference TRBV28 and TRBJ1-5, reads DVKVTQSSRYLVKRTGEKVFLECVQDMDHENMFWYRQDPGLGLRLIYFSYDVKMKEKGDIPEGYSVSREKKERFSLILESASTNQTSMYLCASSLEIGQPQHFGDGTRLSIL.

The J gene is TRBJ1-5, the V gene TRBV30; 8 bases fit TRBD1. The V gene end was trimmed by 1 base and the J gene end by 2 bases; junction bases not matched to a gene: 7. CDR3 length: 16 amino acids. CDR1 is GTSNPN and CDR2 is SVGIG in the germline V gene (reference sequence). The CDR3: CAWSAKQGEGNQPQHF. As DNA, the CDR3 is TGTGCCTGGAGTGCTAAACAGGGGGAAGGCAATCAGCCCCAGCATTTT.

V usage is TRBV6-1 and J usage is TRBJ1-3; D gene ambiguous. The V and J ends lost 6 bases and 0 bases respectively, with 6 bases between them. The CDR3 loop spans 13 amino acids. The V gene's germline CDR1 is MNHNS and CDR2 SASEGT. CDR3 protein: CASRRFSGNTIYF. As DNA, the CDR3 is TGTGCCAGCAGGCGGTTCTCTGGAAACACCATATATTTT.

J is TRBJ1-1 and V is TRBV29-1; D perhaps matches TRBD1 (6 bases). The CDR3 consists of 12 residues. V dropped 6 bases and J dropped 1 base, with 9 bases sitting between them. The V gene's germline CDR1 is SQVTM and CDR2 ANQGSEA. This chain's CDR3 is CSVTGPNTEAFF. In DNA form, the CDR3 reads TGCAGCGTAACAGGGCCGAACACTGAAGCTTTCTTT.

CDR3 DNA: TGTGCCAGCAGCTTAGGGACAGAAAATGAAAAACTGTTTTTT. Its translation: CASSLGTENEKLFF. This chain uses TRBV7-6 with TRBJ1-4, with D perhaps TRBD1 (6 bases). Germline CDR1 reads SGHVS; CDR2 reads FNYEAQ. Trimming cost V 1 base and J 5 bases, with 8 bases left between them. The CDR3 is 14 amino acids.

The genes are TRBV11-2 and TRBJ1-4; 7 bases are shared with TRBD1. This CDR3 is 14 amino acids long. Unmatched junction bases numbered 7, after V lost 5 bases and J lost 7 bases. The germline V gene has CDR1 SGHAT and CDR2 FQNNGV. In DNA, the CDR3 is TGTGCCAGCAGCGGGACAGATGAGGTTGAAAAACTGTTTTTT. Its protein is CASSGTDEVEKLFF. The full variable domain, in which reference TRBV11-2 and TRBJ1-4 provide the parts outside the CDR3, is EAGVAQSPRYKIIEKRQSVAFWCNPISGHATLYWYQQILGQGPKLLIQFQNNGVVDDSQLPKDRFSAERLKGVDSTLKIQPAKLEDSAVYLCASSGTDEVEKLFFGSGTQLSVL.

The chain employs TRBV28 and TRBJ1-5; maybe TRBD1 (6 bases). TRBJ2-3 matches the DNA end more closely, so the J call is doubtful. CDR3 length: 14 amino acids. Looked up from germline, CDR1 is MDHEN and CDR2 is SYDVKM. CDR3 sequence reads: CASSLGGPNQPQYF. DNA for the CDR3: TGTGCCAGCAGTTTAGGGGGCCCCAATCAGCCCCAGTATTTT.

This clone has just a few counts. This sequence joins TRBV28 and TRBJ1-1; 9 nucleotides agree with TRBD1. V shed 5 bases, J shed 6 bases, and the junction held 7 bases outside the gene matches. CDR1 is MDHEN, CDR2 SYDVKM, per germline. The CDR3 runs to 14 residues. The DNA for the CDR3 is TGTGCCAGCAGTCCCACAGGGGGCGCGTCTGAAGCTTTCTTT. It is translated as CASSPTGGASEAFF.

V gene TRBV6-6 combines with J gene TRBJ2-3; a weak D match, TRBD2 (5 bases). The CDR3 length is 12 residues. Trimming shortened V by 5 bases and J by 6 bases, and 9 bases separated the two germline ends. Germline CDR1 is MNHNY and CDR2 is SVGAGI (reference sequence). The CDR3 here is CASSVQRDTQYF. The CDR3 DNA follows: TGTGCCAGCAGTGTACAGCGGGATACGCAGTATTTT.

About this clone: One end of the junction fails to match germline, which may point to a read error. The rearrangement joins TRBV7-7 to TRBJ2-2, with TRBD2 identical over 7 bases. The CDR3 consists of 15 residues. In germline, CDR1 is SSHAT, CDR2 FNYEAQ (reference sequence). The CDR3 sequence is CASSFRSGGTGELFF. Written as DNA, the CDR3 is TGTGCTAGCAGCTTCCGATCGGGAGGCACCGGGGAGCTGTTTTTT. Together with reference TRBV7-7 and TRBJ2-2, the CDR3 gives the full variable domain: GAGVSQSPRYKVTKRGQDVTLRCDPISSHATLYWYQQALGQGPEFLTYFNYEAQPDKSGLPSDRFSAERPEGSISTLTIQRTEQRDSAMYRCASSFRSGGTGELFFGEGSRLTVL.

This clone was observed a few times. For the CDR3, the DNA is TGTGCCAGCAGCGCGCATCCGACGGACTATGGCTACACCTTC. It yields the protein CASSAHPTDYGYTF. The chain recombines TRBV5-4 with TRBJ1-2; the D is unclear. Trimming cost V 4 bases and J 3 bases, with 13 bases left between them. The germline V gene has CDR1 SGHNT and CDR2 YYREEE (reference sequence). The CDR3 is made up of 14 amino acids.

This clone has only one observation. This chain uses TRBV11-2 with TRBJ2-7; no clear D gene. In germline, CDR1 is SGHAT, CDR2 FQNNGV. Trimming stripped 4 bases from V and 9 bases from J, with 16 bases between. The CDR3 spans 13 residues. The CDR3: CASSSEIWTPQYF. For the CDR3, the DNA is TGTGCCAGCAGCTCCGAAATTTGGACCCCGCAGTACTTC.

This clone showed up just a few times. The V and J genes are TRBV5-4 and TRBJ1-2; D gene ambiguous. Germline V CDR1 and CDR2: SGHNT, YYREEE (reference sequence). The CDR3 loop spans 12 amino acids. Between the trimmed V and J ends, which lost 5 bases and 8 bases, there was a span of 13 bases. CDR3 residues: CASSRRGEGYTF. CDR3 sequence (DNA): TGTGCCAGCAGTCGCCGGGGTGAGGGCTACACCTTC.

The chain has TRBV19 and TRBJ2-1; D gene unclear. The V end was cut by 6 bases, the J end by 12 bases, with 12 bases between. The CDR3 consists of 11 residues. CDR1 LNHDA and CDR2 SQIVND come from the germline V gene (reference sequence). The chain's CDR3 is CASRVGQTQFF. CDR3 DNA: TGTGCCAGTAGGGTTGGGCAAACGCAGTTCTTC.

The sample holds a few counts of this clone. The J gene is TRBJ2-7, the V gene TRBV4-2; 8 nucleotides align to TRBD2. The germline gives CDR1 LGHNA, CDR2 YNFKEQ. V was clipped by 0 bases and J by 0 bases; unmatched bases: 1. This CDR3 comprises 15 residues. CDR3 DNA sequence: TGTGCCAGCAGCCAAGATACTAGCGGCTCCTACGAGCAGTACTTC. The encoded protein is CASSQDTSGSYEQYF.

V and J are TRBV5-6 and TRBJ2-3, with TRBD1 matching over 10 bases. V gave up 0 bases and J gave up 1 base; unmatched junction bases: 2. The CDR3 extends over 16 amino acids. In germline, CDR1 is SGHDT, CDR2 YYEEEE. CDR3 nucleotides: TGTGCCAGCAGCTTGGGGGGGACAGGGGGCACAGATACGCAGTATTTT. As protein: CASSLGGTGGTDTQYF.

The chain uses TRBV4-3 and TRBJ2-1, with 12 nucleotides matching TRBD2. Germline CDR1 is LGHNA and CDR2 is YSLEER. This CDR3 is built from 15 residues. The junction had 4 bases not matched to a gene; V was cut back by 7 bases and J by 3 bases. CDR3 in DNA: TGCGCCAGCATAAAACTAGCGGGGGGCTACAATGAGCAGTTCTTC. Protein: CASIKLAGGYNEQFF.

This sequence joins TRBV6-5 and TRBJ2-3; D is uncertain. V gave up 6 bases and J gave up 2 bases, with 15 bases separating them. CDR1 is MNHEY, CDR2 SVGAGI, per germline. The CDR3 sequence is 15 residues long. CDR3 amino acids: CASSLTRVYTDTQYF. DNA for the CDR3: TGTGCCAGCAGCCTAACCCGGGTGTACACAGATACGCAGTATTTT.

The V gene is TRBV18, the J gene TRBJ2-4; D possibly corresponds to TRBD2 (5 bases). V lost 1 base and J lost 1, with 8 bases in between. This CDR3 has 15 residues. Germline V gene data show CDR1 as KGHSH and CDR2 as LQKENI. The CDR3 is CASSPHPGAKNIQYF. CDR3 bases: TGTGCCAGCTCACCACATCCGGGGGCCAAAAACATTCAGTACTTC.

This chain joins TRBV29-1 and TRBJ2-1, with D possibly TRBD2 on 6 matching bases. The CDR3 is 10 residues long. Trimming shortened V by 4 bases and J by 8 bases, and 6 bases separated the two germline ends. Germline lookup yields CDR1 SQVTM and CDR2 ANQGSEA. CDR3 DNA: TGCAGCGTTGGGAGGGATGAGCAGTTCTTC. Its protein is CSVGRDEQFF.

This clone is medium-sized (0.01 to 0.1%). The gene calls are TRBV6-4 and TRBJ2-7; D perhaps matches TRBD1 (5 bases). CDR1 MRHNA and CDR2 SNTAGT come from the germline V gene. Trimming removed 5 bases at V and 6 bases at J, with 20 bases between. The CDR3 length is 15 residues. CDR3 in amino acids: CASSPIGQGPIEQYF. The CDR3 bases are TGTGCCAGCAGTCCCATTGGGCAGGGCCCTATCGAGCAGTACTTC.

The V call is TRBV9, the J call TRBJ1-2; the D gene is possibly TRBD1 (5 bases). The ends were cut back, 1 base at V and 5 bases at J, with 18 bases in the middle. Per the germline V gene, CDR1 is SGDLS and CDR2 is YYNGEE. The length of the CDR3 is 16 residues. This CDR3 reads CASSVPVGGGSYGYTF. The CDR3 coding sequence is TGTGCCAGCAGCGTACCCGTGGGTGGGGGTTCATATGGCTACACCTTC.

This clone was found once. The chain couples TRBV5-4 to TRBJ2-2; D unresolved. This CDR3 comprises 19 residues. Deletions cut 7 bases from V and 4 bases from J, with 29 bases between. Germline CDR1 SGHNT, CDR2 YYREEE (reference sequence). CDR3 loop: CASSSLSIGNQPPTGELFF. Written as DNA, the CDR3 is TGTGCCAGCTCCTCTCTTTCGATTGGAAACCAACCACCCACCGGGGAGCTGTTTTTT.

The CDR3 protein is CASSLGQGYGGTEAFF. The CDR3, as DNA: TGTGCCAGCAGCTTAGGACAGGGTTATGGGGGCACTGAAGCTTTCTTT. The rearrangement joins TRBV11-2 to TRBJ1-1; TRBD1 agrees at 7 bases. The CDR3 contains 16 residues. Germline V lookup: CDR1 SGHAT, CDR2 FQNNGV. V trimming: 1 base; J trimming: 4 bases; junction bases outside the gene matches: 9.

CDR3 nucleotides: TGTGCCAGCAGTTTCGGGGTCGACTATGGCTACACCTTC. Protein sequence: CASSFGVDYGYTF. V gene TRBV27 combines with J gene TRBJ1-2; D gene uncertain. The CDR3 covers 13 residues. The V end lost 3 bases, the J end lost 3 bases, and 8 bases lay between the germline ends. Germline loops: CDR1 MNHEY, CDR2 SMNVEV (reference sequence).

The rearrangement joins TRBV7-9 to TRBJ2-5; D may be TRBD1 (6 bases). The V and J ends lost 7 bases and 0 bases respectively, with 12 bases between them. There are 14 residues in the CDR3. Germline lookup yields CDR1 SEHNR and CDR2 FQNEAQ (reference sequence). The CDR3 is CASTSRTDQETQYF. The CDR3 nucleotides read TGTGCCAGCACCTCAAGGACAGACCAAGAGACCCAGTACTTC.

This clone was counted a single time. The chain employs TRBV29-1 and TRBJ2-7, with TRBD1 identical over 8 bases. The CDR3 length is 14 residues. The germline CDR1 and CDR2 sequences are SQVTM and ANQGSEA. V was pared by 3 bases and J by 9 bases, with 13 bases of the junction left unmatched. As DNA, the CDR3 is TGCAGCGTTGAGGAGGAAGGACAGGGAATTGTGCAGTACTTC. Protein: CSVEEEGQGIVQYF.

The rearrangement links TRBV7-6 to TRBJ2-5, with D uncertain. Looked up from germline, CDR1 is SGHVS and CDR2 is FNYEAQ. The CDR3 is made up of 11 amino acids. The V gene lost 5 bases and the J gene lost 2 bases, with 3 bases spanning the gap. CDR3 in amino acids: CASSRQETQYF. CDR3 nucleotide sequence: TGTGCCAGCAGCCGTCAAGAGACCCAGTACTTC.

The V and J genes are TRBV28 and TRBJ1-2; 8 positions agree with TRBD1. The CDR3 extends over 12 amino acids. The J segment lost 5 bases and the V segment lost 8 bases, leaving 4 bases of the junction unmatched. Germline assignment: CDR1 MDHEN and CDR2 SYDVKM. The CDR3 region is CASHRQGYGYTF. In DNA form, the CDR3 reads TGTGCCAGCCATAGACAGGGGTATGGCTACACCTTC.